The rows below give T cell receptor beta chains drawn from one sample of a study of cytomegalovirus exposure and HLA in healthy donors. Profiled with immunoSEQ multiplex PCR; TCRdb holds only in-frame clones, not every one. The table lists approximately 220,000 clones, under 95% of them singletons, with about 1% in the top ten. The specimen sequenced was PBMCs. All receptors come from a woman aged 18-29 years in good health and CMV-seronegative. Each CDR3 is given with its conserved first and last residue. The D gene is left open where the match is weak. Some rows mark clone size as missing; the rest say once, few, many or name a class of expanded clone.

v_call	clone_size	cdr3_length	d_call	j_call	cdr3_nt	cdr3_aa
TRBV7-9	NA	16	TRBD1	TRBJ2-2	TGTGCCAGCAGTTCATGGGACAGGGAAGACGCCGGGGAGCTGTTTTTT	CASSSWDREDAGELFF
TRBV19	once	17	TRBD2	TRBJ2-1	TGTGCCAGTAGTGGGGGTTTGGCGGGAGGGCCCGGCAATGAGCAGTTCTTC	CASSGGLAGGPGNEQFF
TRBV29-1	NA	14	TRBD1	TRBJ1-4	TGCAGCGCTAAACTACAGGGGTTCGTGGAAAAACTGTTTTTT	CSAKLQGFVEKLFF
TRBV11-2	NA	15	TRBD2	TRBJ2-5	TGTGCCAGCAGCACCCGAGGACTAGCGAGCGAGACCCAGTACTTC	CASSTRGLASETQYF
TRBV4-2	NA	16	NA	TRBJ2-1	TGTGCCAGCAGCCAAGTTCGGGGGATTCTTTACAGTGAGCAGTTCTTC	CASSQVRGILYSEQFF
TRBV18	NA	16	NA	TRBJ1-5	TGTGCCAGCTCACCACTGCACCGCGAGGCAAATCAGCCCCAGCATTTT	CASSPLHREANQPQHF
TRBV18	NA	15	NA	TRBJ1-5	TGTGCCAGCTCACCATTGGGGACACCCAATCAGCCCCAGCATTTT	CASSPLGTPNQPQHF
TRBV28	NA	11	NA	TRBJ1-2	TGTGCCAGCGGGCACAATCGTGGCTACACCTTC	CASGHNRGYTF
TRBV27	once	13	NA	TRBJ1-2	TGTGCCAGCAGTGTGGGGGGAGGTTATGGCTACACCTTC	CASSVGGGYGYTF
TRBV18	NA	15	TRBD1	TRBJ1-4	TGTGCCAGCTCAGCTAACAGGGGCGCGGATGAAAAACTGTTTTTT	CASSANRGADEKLFF
TRBV27	NA	15	NA	TRBJ2-5	TGTGCCAGCAGTTTATTGGCTAGTGGGAGGGAGACCCAGTACTTC	CASSLLASGRETQYF
TRBV6-1	NA	14	NA	TRBJ2-2	TGTGCCAGCAGTGAATTCGGCGGGACCGGGGAGCTGTTTTTT	CASSEFGGTGELFF
TRBV5-1	NA	14	NA	TRBJ1-4	TGCGCCAGCAGCGCTACCGGGACTGTTGAAAAACTGTTTTTT	CASSATGTVEKLFF
TRBV7-9	once	16	NA	TRBJ1-5	TGTGCCAGCAGCCCGAGCGGACAGATAAGCAATCAGCCCCAGCATTTT	CASSPSGQISNQPQHF
TRBV30	NA	15	TRBD1	TRBJ1-1	TGTGCCTGGAGTCAACGGACAGGGGGTGTCACTGAAGCTTTCTTT	CAWSQRTGGVTEAFF
TRBV5-1	NA	16	TRBD1	TRBJ2-6	TGCGCCAGCAGCACCGGGACAGGGGGCCCGGCCAACGTCCTGACTTTC	CASSTGTGGPANVLTF
TRBV25-1	NA	15	TRBD1	TRBJ1-2	TGTGCCAGCAGCGAAATGACAGGGGCCTACTATGGCTACACCTTC	CASSEMTGAYYGYTF
TRBV7-2	NA	13	TRBD2	TRBJ2-1	TGTGCCAGCAGCTTAGGGGCGGGAGCTGAGCAGTTCTTC	CASSLGAGAEQFF
TRBV6-1	NA	18	NA	TRBJ1-1	TGTGCCAGCAGTGAAATGCCGATAGGGGGGGTTACTCACACTGAAGCTTTCTTT	CASSEMPIGGVTHTEAFF
TRBV7-9	NA	13	NA	TRBJ2-3	TGTGCCAGCAGCTTTTACAGATCAGATACGCAGTATTTT	CASSFYRSDTQYF
TRBV19	NA	16	TRBD2	TRBJ2-3	TGTGCCAGTAGTATTATGCTAGCGGGCAGCACAGATACGCAGTATTTT	CASSIMLAGSTDTQYF
TRBV5-5	NA	14	TRBD1	TRBJ1-2	TGTGCCAGCAGCCCACGACAGGGGGCCTATGGCTACACCTTC	CASSPRQGAYGYTF
TRBV18	NA	15	NA	TRBJ1-6	TGTGCCAGCTCACCGGGGGGGGGCGACGGTTCACCCCTCCACTTT	CASSPGGGDGSPLHF
TRBV9	NA	17	NA	TRBJ2-2	TGTGCCAGCAGCGTAGCTACTACAGGGCGAGCAACCGGGGAGCTGTTTTTT	CASSVATTGRATGELFF
TRBV9	NA	14	NA	TRBJ1-2	TGTGCCAGCAGCCCTGAGCCGGTCGGCTATGGCTACACCTTC	CASSPEPVGYGYTF
TRBV5-8	NA	15	NA	TRBJ1-2	TGTGCCAGCAGCCCGGTTGGGCAGGCGGGTTTTGGCTACACCTTC	CASSPVGQAGFGYTF
TRBV30	NA	13	NA	TRBJ1-2	TGTGCCTGGAGTGTACCACAGGGAATAGGCTACACCTTC	CAWSVPQGIGYTF
TRBV27	NA	13	NA	TRBJ1-2	TGTGCCAGCAGTTTAGGGGAGGCGTATGGCTACACCTTC	CASSLGEAYGYTF
TRBV28	once	16	NA	TRBJ1-5	TGTGCCAGCAGTATACACAGGGACCGAGGCAATCAGCCCCAGCATTTT	CASSIHRDRGNQPQHF